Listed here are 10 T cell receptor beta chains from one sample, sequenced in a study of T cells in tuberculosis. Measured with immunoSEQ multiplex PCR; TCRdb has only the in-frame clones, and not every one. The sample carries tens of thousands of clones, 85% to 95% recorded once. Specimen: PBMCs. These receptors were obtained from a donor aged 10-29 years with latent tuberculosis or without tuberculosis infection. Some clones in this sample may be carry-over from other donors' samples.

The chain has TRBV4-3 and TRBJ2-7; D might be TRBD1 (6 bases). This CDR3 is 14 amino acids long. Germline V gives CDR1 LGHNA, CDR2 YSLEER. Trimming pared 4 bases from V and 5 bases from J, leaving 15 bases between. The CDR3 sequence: CASSLGQEENEQYF. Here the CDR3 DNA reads TGCGCCAGCAGCCTGGGACAAGAAGAGAACGAGCAGTACTTC.

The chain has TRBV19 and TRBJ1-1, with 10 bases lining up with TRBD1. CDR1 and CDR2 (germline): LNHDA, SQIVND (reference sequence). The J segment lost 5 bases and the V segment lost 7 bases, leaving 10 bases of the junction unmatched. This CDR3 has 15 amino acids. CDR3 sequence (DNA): TGTGCCAGTAAAGTGACAGGGGGCGCAGGGACTGAAGCTTTCTTT. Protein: CASKVTGGAGTEAFF.

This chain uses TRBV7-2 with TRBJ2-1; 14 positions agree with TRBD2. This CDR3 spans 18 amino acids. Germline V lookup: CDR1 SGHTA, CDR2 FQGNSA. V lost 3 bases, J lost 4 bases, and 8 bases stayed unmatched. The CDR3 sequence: CASSLLGTSGGLYNEQFF. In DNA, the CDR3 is TGTGCCAGCAGCTTGCTGGGGACTAGCGGGGGTCTTTACAATGAGCAGTTCTTC. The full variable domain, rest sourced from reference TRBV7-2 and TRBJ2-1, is GAGVSQSPSNKVTEKGKDVELRCDPISGHTALYWYRQSLGQGLEFLIYFQGNSAPDKSGLPSDRFSAERTGGSVSTLTIQRTQQEDSAVYLCASSLLGTSGGLYNEQFFGPGTRLTVL.

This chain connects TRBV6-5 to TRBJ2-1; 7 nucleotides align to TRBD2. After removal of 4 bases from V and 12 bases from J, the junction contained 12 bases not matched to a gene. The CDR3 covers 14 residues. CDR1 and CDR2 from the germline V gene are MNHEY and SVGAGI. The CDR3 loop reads CASSSSIWTRGQFF. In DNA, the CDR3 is TGTGCCAGCAGTTCTTCTATCTGGACTAGGGGGCAGTTCTTC.

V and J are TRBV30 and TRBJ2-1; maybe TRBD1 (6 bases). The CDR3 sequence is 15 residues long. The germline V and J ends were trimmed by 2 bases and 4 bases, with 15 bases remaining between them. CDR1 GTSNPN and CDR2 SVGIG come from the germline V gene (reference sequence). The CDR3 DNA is TGTGCCTGGAGTATAGGGGGTTGGGGGTACAATGAGCAGTTCTTC. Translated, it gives CAWSIGGWGYNEQFF.

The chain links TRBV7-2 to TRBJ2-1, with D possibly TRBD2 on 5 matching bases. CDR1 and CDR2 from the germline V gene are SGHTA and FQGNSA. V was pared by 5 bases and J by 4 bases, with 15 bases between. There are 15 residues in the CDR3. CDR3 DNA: TGTGCCAGCAGCCTTGGACTGCCTAGTTACAATGAGCAGTTCTTC. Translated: CASSLGLPSYNEQFF.

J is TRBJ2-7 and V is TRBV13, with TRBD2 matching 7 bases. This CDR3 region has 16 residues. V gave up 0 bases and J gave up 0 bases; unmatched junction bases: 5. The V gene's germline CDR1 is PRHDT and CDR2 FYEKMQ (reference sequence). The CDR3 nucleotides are TGTGCCAGCAGCTTAGGGGGAGGGACTTTCTCCTACGAGCAGTACTTC. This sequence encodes CASSLGGGTFSYEQYF.

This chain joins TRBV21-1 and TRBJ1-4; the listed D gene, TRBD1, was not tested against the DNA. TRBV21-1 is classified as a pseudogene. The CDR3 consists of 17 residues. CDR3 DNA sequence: TGTGCCAGCAGCAAAGAAAGGCGGACAGCAACTAATGAAAAACTGTTTTTT. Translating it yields CASSKERRTATNEKLFF.

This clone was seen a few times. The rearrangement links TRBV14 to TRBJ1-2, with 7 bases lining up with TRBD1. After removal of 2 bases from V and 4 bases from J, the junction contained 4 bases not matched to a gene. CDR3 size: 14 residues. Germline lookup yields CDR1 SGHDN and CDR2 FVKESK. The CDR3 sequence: CASSQIWDSYGYTF. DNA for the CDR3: TGTGCCAGCAGCCAAATCTGGGACAGCTATGGCTACACCTTC.

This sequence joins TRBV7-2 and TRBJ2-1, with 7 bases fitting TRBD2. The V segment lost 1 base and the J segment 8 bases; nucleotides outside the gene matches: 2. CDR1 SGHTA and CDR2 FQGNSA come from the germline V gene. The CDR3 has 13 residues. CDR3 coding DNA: TGTGCCAGCAGCTTAGTTGGGGGGGATGAGCAGTTCTTC. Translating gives CASSLVGGDEQFF.